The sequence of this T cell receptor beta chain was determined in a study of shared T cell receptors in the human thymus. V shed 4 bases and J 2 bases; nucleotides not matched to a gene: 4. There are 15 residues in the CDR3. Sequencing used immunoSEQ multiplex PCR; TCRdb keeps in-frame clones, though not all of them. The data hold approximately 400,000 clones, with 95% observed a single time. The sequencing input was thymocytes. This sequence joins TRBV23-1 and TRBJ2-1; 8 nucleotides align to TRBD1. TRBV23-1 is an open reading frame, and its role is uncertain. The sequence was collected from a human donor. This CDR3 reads CASSPHRGTYNEQFF. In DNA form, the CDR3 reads TGCGCCAGCAGTCCTCACAGGGGGACCTACAATGAGCAGTTCTTC.